This T cell receptor (beta chain) was identified in a study of OX40 agonist ivuxolimab in advanced cancers. Background on the whole study: Ivuxolimab was an agonistic, fully human IgG2 monoclonal antibody directed against OX40 (CD134), a costimulatory receptor. Intravenous ivuxolimab was administered to patients every 2 weeks at six dose levels: 0.01, 0.1, 0.3, 1.5, 3 and 10 mg/kg. Of the approximately 50 dose-escalation patients, hepatocellular carcinoma was present in 19, melanoma in roughly 15, renal cell carcinoma in 9 and head and neck cancer in 9. A male proportion of roughly 85% and a mean age of approximately 62 years, ranging from 23 to 79, were recorded for the dose-escalation cohort. Prior anti-PD-1, anti-PD-L1 or anti-CTLA-4 therapy was permitted, and approximately 39% of dose-escalation patients had received checkpoint inhibitors. Three dose-escalation patients achieved partial responses, one with hepatocellular carcinoma and two with cutaneous melanoma. The point of sequencing TCRbeta in the periphery was to test whether ivuxolimab changed TCR sequence diversity and drove clonal T-cell expansion. The monotherapy dose-escalation portion (N = 52 patients) of the phase I ivuxolimab trial is reported in the paper. Study-wide conclusions, independent of this receptor: Partial responders in the 0.1-3.0 mg/kg groups had among the lowest normalized peripheral clonal expansion, especially among CD8+ T cells. Low levels of normalized T-cell clonal expansion were also shown by some nonresponding patients. Which antigens the clonally expanded peripheral T cells were specific for was not determined. After ivuxolimab, expanded clones were on average more numerous among CD8+ T cells than among CD4+ T cells. At doses from 0.1 to 3.0 mg/kg, clonal expansion was seen in both CD4+ and CD8+ blood T cells between baseline and week 6.

For sequencing of the TCRbeta CDR3 region, genomic DNA was extracted from the sorted cells. The immunoSEQ Assay was used to sequence the TCRbeta CDR3 regions. Sourced from immuneACCESS, this table was stored by TCRdb with only in-frame sequences that have V and J called. A share of the clones is absent; for the studies checked, an unresolved V gene accounts for under half, and the remainder has no known explanation. This sample gives nearly 25,000 clones in total; approximately 80% of them show up just once. 15% to 20% of the sample lies in the top ten. The trial excluded patients who had a history of autoimmune disease or were on systemic immunosuppression. Peripheral blood for TCR sequencing was collected from all dose cohorts at baseline, on cycle 4 day 1, and on cycle 7 day 1. Samples were obtained from an open-label, multicenter, first-in-human phase I dose-escalation trial of ivuxolimab. The trial enrolled adults with locally advanced or metastatic head and neck squamous cell, hepatocellular, melanoma or renal cell carcinoma. Before TCR sequencing, CD4+ T cells and CD8+ T cells were sorted from peripheral blood as separate populations.

Counted from cysteine to phenylalanine, this CDR3 has 13 amino acids. Kept here is only the CDR3 DNA, which spans 39 bases and is read in frame from base 1. Deletion took 1 base off V and 8 bases off J, with a span of 11 bases between the germline ends. For CDR1 and CDR2, the germline V gene lists MGHRA and YSYEKL. About this clone: What antigen it recognizes has not been identified. No base quality information exists; no much larger clone differs at one position.

The V gene is TRBV4-1 and the J gene is TRBJ1-1, with a tentative D gene TRBD1 over 6 matching bases. The input for sequencing was CD4+ or CD8+ T cells sorted from blood, taken in a trial of the OX40 agonist ivuxolimab. This TCR was recovered from an adult with an advanced solid tumor such as melanoma, head and neck, liver or kidney cancer. The nucleotide sequence reads as follows: TGCGCCAGCAGCCAAGGTTGGAGGGGGGAAGCTTTCTTT. Its protein product is CASSQGWRGEAFF.